This passage covers 4 T cell receptor beta chains from one sample sequenced in a study of CD8 T cells in ankylosing spondylitis (dated by TCRdb to between 2016 and 2019). The library was prepared using 5' RACE. Instrument used: Illumina HiSeq 2500. Through fastp at Q25 and MiXCR, TCRdb rebuilt clones from the public reads, retaining in-frame beta chains. CDR3 protein sequences are deduplicated, and each keeps its most common genes and DNA. For this sample there are about 240,000 distinct CDR3 sequences; around 7.8% appear just once. The ten biggest clones cover approximately 6.2% of the sample. Material: blood, either unsorted or a sorted T cell fraction (not recorded which). These receptors were collected from a male donor with ankylosing spondylitis or in good health (not recorded which).

This clonotype was detected ten times or more. The J gene is TRBJ2-1, the V gene TRBV20-1; 10 nucleotides match TRBD1. V trimming: 1 base; J trimming: 9 bases; junction bases outside the gene matches: 6. The CDR3 runs 14 residues. The germline CDR1 and CDR2 sequences are DFQATT and SNEGSKA (reference sequence). The CDR3 loop is CSARVGQGTSEQFF. For the CDR3, the DNA is TGCAGTGCTAGAGTGGGACAGGGGACTAGTGAGCAGTTCTTC.

DNA for the CDR3: TGTGCCAGCAGGGCGATCTTAACAGGTATGAACACTGAAGCTTTCTTT. Encoded protein: CASRAILTGMNTEAFF. The chain couples TRBV6-1 to TRBJ1-1, with D perhaps TRBD1 (5 bases). The V end was cut by 6 bases, the J end by 0 bases, with 17 bases between. This CDR3 is 16 amino acids long. Germline values: CDR1 MNHNS, CDR2 SASEGT.

This clonotype was counted many times. The genes are TRBV20-1 and TRBJ1-1; D might be TRBD1 (5 bases). V lost 6 bases to trimming and J lost 5 bases, with 19 bases between them. Germline V gene sequence: CDR1 DFQATT, CDR2 SNEGSKA (reference sequence). CDR3 size: 14 residues. DNA of the CDR3: TGCAGTGCCAATCCAGGGTCGGAGGTGACTGAAGCTTTCTTT. Its translation: CSANPGSEVTEAFF.

The sample holds many counts of this clonotype. The V gene is TRBV5-6, the J gene TRBJ1-2; 7 nucleotides line up with TRBD1. This CDR3 has 16 amino acids. With V trimmed by 2 bases and J by 1 base, 8 bases remained unmatched. Germline V lookup: CDR1 SGHDT, CDR2 YYEEEE. The CDR3 DNA reads TGTGCCAGCAGCTTTTACCGGGACAGCATTAACTATGGCTACACCTTC. Its protein product is CASSFYRDSINYGYTF.